This TCR beta chain was found in a study of T cell responses to AZD1222 COVID-19 vaccine. Profiled with immunoSEQ multiplex PCR; TCRdb holds only in-frame clones, not every one. The table lists 150,000 to 200,000 clones, 80% to 90% of them singletons. The CDR3 loop spans 14 amino acids. Germline V gives CDR1 SGHNT, CDR2 YYREEE (reference sequence). V shed 0 bases, J shed 7 bases, and the junction held 0 bases outside the gene matches. This TCR derives from an adult in good health. V is TRBV5-4 and J is TRBJ1-6; 8 bases agree with TRBD1. Sequenced material: peripheral blood, taken on day 0 of AZD1222 vaccination. The CDR3 nucleotides are TGTGCCAGCAGCTTGGGACAGGGGAATTCACCCCTCCACTTT. Translating gives CASSLGQGNSPLHF.